What follows is one TCR beta chain and its context. Its antigen is unidentified. Sequence at one end of the junction differs from germline and may be a read error. The template was RNA from unsorted bulk tissue. The sample originates from a study of tumor and adjacent non-tumor tissue in lung cancer. About the research overall: About 4.17 million productive TCRbeta reads were obtained per sample on average. Findings of the study overall: Patients with more diverse tumor TCRs had worse survival. Compared with tumor, normal lung showed significantly lower TCR diversity. In normal lung, the top 100 clones were significantly more dominant than in tumor.

Germline CDR1 and CDR2: SGHDN and FVKESK. The CDR3 consists of 11 residues. The library came from three nested PCR rounds adapted from ARM-PCR protocols. TCRdb reprocessed the multiplex PCR reads with MiXCR, giving one entry per CDR3 protein. The sample lists 120,000 or so distinct CDR3 sequences; around three fifths were seen once. This receptor was obtained from a man aged 30 to 39 with non-small cell lung cancer. Sequencing was performed on lung tumor tissue. The rearrangement joins TRBV14 to TRBJ1-1; D remains ambiguous. Here the CDR3 reads CASSAGFEALF. Here the CDR3 DNA reads TGTGCCAGCAGCGCAGGTTTTGAAGCTCTATTT.